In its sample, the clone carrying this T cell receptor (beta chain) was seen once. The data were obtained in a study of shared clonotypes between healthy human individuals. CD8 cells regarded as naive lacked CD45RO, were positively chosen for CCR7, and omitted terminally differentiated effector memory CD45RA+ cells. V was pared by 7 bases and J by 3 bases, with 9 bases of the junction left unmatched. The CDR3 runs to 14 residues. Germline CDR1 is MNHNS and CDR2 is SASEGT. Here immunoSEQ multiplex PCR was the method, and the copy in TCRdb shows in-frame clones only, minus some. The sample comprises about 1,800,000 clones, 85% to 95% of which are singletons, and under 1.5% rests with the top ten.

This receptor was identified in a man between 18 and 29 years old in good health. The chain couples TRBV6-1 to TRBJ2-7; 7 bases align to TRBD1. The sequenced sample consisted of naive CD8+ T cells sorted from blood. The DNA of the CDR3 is TGTGCCAGCAAAAAAGGACAGGTGGACTACGAGCAGTACTTC. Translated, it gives CASKKGQVDYEQYF.